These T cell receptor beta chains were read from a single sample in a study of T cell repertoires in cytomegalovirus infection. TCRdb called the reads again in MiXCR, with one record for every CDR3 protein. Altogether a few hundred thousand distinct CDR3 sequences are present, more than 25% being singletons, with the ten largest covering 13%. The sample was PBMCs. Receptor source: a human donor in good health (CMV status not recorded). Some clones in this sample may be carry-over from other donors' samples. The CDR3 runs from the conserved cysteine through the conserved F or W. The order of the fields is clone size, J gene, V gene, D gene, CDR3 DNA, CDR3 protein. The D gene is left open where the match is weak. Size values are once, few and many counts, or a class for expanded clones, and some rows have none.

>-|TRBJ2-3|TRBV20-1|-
TGCAGTGCTTCCCCCGTAGCGGCACTTACAGATACGCAGTATTTT
CSASPVAALTDTQYF
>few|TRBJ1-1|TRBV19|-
TGTGCCAGTACCTCTGGGGAGTGGACTGAAGCTTTCTTT
CASTSGEWTEAFF
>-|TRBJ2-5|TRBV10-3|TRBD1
TGTGCCATCAGTGCCACAGGGGATGCAGAGACCCAGTACTTC
CAISATGDAETQYF
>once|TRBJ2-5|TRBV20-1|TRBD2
TGCAGTGCTAGAGATCGACTAGCGGTGACCCCCCAAGAGACCCAGTACTTC
CSARDRLAVTPQETQYF
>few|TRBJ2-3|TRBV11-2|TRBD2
TGTGCCAGCAGCGTGACTAGCTCAACAGATACGCAGTATTTT
CASSVTSSTDTQYF
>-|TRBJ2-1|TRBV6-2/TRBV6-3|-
TGTGCCAGCAGTTTCGACTCCCACAATGAGCAGTTCTTC
CASSFDSHNEQFF
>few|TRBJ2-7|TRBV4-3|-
TGCGCCAGCAGCCAAGAACAGGGTTTTAGCTACGAGCAGTACTTC
CASSQEQGFSYEQYF
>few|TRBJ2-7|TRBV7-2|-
TGTGCCAGCAGCGGAGGGACACCGACCTACGAGCAGTACTTC
CASSGGTPTYEQYF
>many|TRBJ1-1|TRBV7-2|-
TGTGCCAGCAGAGCCGGACAGAACACTGAAGCTTTCTTT
CASRAGQNTEAFF
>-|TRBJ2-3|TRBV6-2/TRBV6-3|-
TGTGCCAGCAGTTACCCCTCCATCGGAGCAGATACGCAGTATTTT
CASSYPSIGADTQYF
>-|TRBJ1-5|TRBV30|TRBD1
TGTGCCTGGAGTTCCGGACAGGGAAAACAGCCCCAGCATTTT
CAWSSGQGKQPQHF
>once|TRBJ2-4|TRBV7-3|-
TGTGCCAGCAGCTTATCGGGAAAGGACATTCAGTACTTC
CASSLSGKDIQYF
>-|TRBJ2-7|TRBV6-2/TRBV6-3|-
TGTGCCAGCATGGAGGACCTCCACTACGAGCAGTACTTC
CASMEDLHYEQYF
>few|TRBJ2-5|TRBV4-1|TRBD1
TGCGCCAGCAGCCAGGCGGACAGGGCAGAGACCCAGTACTTC
CASSQADRAETQYF
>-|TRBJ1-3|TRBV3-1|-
TGTGCCAGCAGCCAACAGGGGTATGGAAACACCATATATTTT
CASSQQGYGNTIYF
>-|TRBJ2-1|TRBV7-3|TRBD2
TGTGCCAGCAGCACGAAACGGACTAGCGGAAGAAATGAGCAGTTCTTC
CASSTKRTSGRNEQFF
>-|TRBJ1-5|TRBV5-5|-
TGTGCCAGCAGCTTAAGGGTCGCTCCGTCATCGAATCAGCCCCAGCATTTT
CASSLRVAPSSNQPQHF